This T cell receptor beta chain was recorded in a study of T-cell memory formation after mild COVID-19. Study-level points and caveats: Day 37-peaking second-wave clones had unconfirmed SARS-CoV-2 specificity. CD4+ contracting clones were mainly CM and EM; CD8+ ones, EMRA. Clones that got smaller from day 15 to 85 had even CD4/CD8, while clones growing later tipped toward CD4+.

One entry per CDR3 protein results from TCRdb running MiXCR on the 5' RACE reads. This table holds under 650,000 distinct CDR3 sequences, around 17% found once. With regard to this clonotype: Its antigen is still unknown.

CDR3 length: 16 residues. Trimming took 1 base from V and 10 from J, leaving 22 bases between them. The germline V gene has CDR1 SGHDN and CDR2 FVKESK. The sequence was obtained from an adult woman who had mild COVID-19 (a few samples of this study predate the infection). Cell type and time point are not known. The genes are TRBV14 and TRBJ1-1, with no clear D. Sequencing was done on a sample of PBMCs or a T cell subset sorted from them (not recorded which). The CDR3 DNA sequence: TGTGCCAGCAGCCAAGGACCGCTCAACACGCAGAGGCCAGCTTTCTTT. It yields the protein CASSQGPLNTQRPAFF.